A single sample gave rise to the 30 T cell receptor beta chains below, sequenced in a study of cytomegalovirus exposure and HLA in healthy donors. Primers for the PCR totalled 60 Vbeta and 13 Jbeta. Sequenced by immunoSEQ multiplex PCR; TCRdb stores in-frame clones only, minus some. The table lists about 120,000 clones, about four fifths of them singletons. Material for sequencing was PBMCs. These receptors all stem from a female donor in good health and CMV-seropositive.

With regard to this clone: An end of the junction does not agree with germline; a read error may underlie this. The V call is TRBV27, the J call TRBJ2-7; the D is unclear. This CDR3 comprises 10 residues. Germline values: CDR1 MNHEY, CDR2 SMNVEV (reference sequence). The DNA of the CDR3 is TGTGCCAGCAGTTTAATAGACACGGTCTTC. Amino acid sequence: CASSLIDTVF.

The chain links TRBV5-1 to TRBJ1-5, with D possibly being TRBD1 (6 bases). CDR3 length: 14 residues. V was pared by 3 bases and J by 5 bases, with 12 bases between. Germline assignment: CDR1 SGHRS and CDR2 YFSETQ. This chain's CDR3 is CASSSTTGDQPQHF. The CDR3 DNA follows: TGCGCCAGCAGCTCTACGACAGGTGATCAGCCCCAGCATTTT.

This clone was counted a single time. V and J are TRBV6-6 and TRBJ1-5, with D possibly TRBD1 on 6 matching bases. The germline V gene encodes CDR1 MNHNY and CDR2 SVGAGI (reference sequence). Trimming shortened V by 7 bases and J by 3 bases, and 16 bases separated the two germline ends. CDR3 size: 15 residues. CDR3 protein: CASNGQPAVNQPQHF. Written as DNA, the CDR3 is TGTGCCAGCAACGGACAGCCAGCGGTCAATCAGCCCCAGCATTTT.

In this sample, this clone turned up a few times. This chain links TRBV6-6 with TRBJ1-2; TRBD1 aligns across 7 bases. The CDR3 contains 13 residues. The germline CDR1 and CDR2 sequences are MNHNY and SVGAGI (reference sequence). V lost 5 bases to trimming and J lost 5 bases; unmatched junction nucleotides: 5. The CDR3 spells CASSTQGPYGYTF. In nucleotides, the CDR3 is TGTGCCAGCAGTACACAGGGGCCTTATGGCTACACCTTC.

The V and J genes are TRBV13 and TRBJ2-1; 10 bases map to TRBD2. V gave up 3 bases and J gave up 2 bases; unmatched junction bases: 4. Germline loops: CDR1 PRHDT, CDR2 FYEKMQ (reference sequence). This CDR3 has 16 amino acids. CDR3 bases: TGTGCCAGCAGCTTGCCGCTAGCGGGGGCCTACAATGAGCAGTTCTTC. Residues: CASSLPLAGAYNEQFF.

The CDR3 reads CASSAPRSSGANVLTF. CDR3 DNA: TGTGCCAGCAGCGCCCCTCGGAGCTCTGGGGCCAACGTCCTGACTTTC. The chain carries TRBV9 and TRBJ2-6; no firm D call. The CDR3 has 16 amino acids. Germline CDR1 reads SGDLS; CDR2 reads YYNGEE. Trimming shortened V by 3 bases and J by 0 bases, and 10 bases separated the two germline ends.

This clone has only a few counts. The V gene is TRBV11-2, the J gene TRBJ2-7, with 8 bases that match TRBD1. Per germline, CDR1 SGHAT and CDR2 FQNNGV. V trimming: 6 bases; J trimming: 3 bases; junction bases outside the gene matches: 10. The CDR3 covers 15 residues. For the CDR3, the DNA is TGTGCCAGCAGTCAGGCCGGGACAGGCCTCTACGAGCAGTACTTC. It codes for CASSQAGTGLYEQYF. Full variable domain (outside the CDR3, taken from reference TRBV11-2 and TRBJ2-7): EAGVAQSPRYKIIEKRQSVAFWCNPISGHATLYWYQQILGQGPKLLIQFQNNGVVDDSQLPKDRFSAERLKGVDSTLKIQPAKLEDSAVYLCASSQAGTGLYEQYFGPGTRLTVT.

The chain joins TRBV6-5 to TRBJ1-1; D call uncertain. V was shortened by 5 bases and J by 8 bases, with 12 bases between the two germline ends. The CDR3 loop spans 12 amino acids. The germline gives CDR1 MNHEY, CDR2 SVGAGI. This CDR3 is CASSQDIMEAFF. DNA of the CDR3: TGTGCCAGCAGTCAAGACATCATGGAAGCTTTCTTT.

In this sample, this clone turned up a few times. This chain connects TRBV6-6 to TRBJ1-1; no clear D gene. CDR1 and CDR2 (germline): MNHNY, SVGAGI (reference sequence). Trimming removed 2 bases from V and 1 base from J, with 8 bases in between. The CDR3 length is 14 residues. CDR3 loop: CASSYRQGNTEAFF. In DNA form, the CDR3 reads TGTGCCAGCAGTTACCGACAAGGGAACACTGAAGCTTTCTTT.

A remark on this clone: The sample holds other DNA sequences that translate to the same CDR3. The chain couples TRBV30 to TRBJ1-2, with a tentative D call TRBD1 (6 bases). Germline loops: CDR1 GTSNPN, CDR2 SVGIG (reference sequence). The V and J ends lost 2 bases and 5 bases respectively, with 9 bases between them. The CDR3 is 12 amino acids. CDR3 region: CAWSPGQYGYTF. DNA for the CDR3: TGTGCCTGGAGTCCGGGACAATATGGCTACACCTTC.

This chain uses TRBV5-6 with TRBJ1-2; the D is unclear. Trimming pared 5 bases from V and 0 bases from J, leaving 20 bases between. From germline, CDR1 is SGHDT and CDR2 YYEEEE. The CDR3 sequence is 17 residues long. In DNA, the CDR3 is TGTGCCAGCAGTCGCGGGGTATTATCGGGAGCTAACTATGGCTACACCTTC. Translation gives CASSRGVLSGANYGYTF.

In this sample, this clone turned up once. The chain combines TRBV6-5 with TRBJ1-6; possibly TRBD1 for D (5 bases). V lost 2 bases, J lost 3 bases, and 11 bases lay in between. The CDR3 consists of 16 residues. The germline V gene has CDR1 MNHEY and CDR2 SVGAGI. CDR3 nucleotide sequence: TGTGCCAGCAGTTACGAGCAGGGTTACTATAATTCACCCCTCCACTTT. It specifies CASSYEQGYYNSPLHF.

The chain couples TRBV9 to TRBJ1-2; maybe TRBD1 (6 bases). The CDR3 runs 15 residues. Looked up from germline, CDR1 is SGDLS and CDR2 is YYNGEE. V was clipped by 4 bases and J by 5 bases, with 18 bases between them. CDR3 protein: CASSMGALTTYGYTF. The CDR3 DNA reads TGTGCCAGCAGCATGGGGGCCCTAACAACTTATGGCTACACCTTC. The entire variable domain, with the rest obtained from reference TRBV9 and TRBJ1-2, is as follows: DSGVTQTPKHLITATGQRVTLRCSPRSGDLSVYWYQQSLDQGLQFLIQYYNGEERAKGNILERFSAQQFPDLHSELNLSSLELGDSALYFCASSMGALTTYGYTFGSGTRLTVV.

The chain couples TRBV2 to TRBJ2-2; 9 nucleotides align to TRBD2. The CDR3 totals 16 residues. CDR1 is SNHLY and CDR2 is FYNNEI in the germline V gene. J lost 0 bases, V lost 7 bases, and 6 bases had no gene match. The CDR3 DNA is TGTGCCAGCATTCTAGAGCGGGGGGCGAACACCGGGGAGCTGTTTTTT. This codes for CASILERGANTGELFF.

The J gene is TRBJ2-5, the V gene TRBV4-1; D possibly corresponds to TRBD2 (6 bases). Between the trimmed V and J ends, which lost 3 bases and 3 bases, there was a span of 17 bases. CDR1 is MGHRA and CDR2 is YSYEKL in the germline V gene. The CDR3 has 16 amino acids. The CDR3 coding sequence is TGCGCCAGCAGCCACCGTGGGGGGACTGTGGAAGAGACCCAGTACTTC. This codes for CASSHRGGTVEETQYF.

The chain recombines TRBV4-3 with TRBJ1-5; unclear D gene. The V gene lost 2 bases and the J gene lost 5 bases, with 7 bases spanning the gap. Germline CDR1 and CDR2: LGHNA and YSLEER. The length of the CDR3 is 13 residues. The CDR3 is CASSQSRDQPQHF. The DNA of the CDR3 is TGCGCCAGCAGCCAATCTCGGGATCAGCCCCAGCATTTT.

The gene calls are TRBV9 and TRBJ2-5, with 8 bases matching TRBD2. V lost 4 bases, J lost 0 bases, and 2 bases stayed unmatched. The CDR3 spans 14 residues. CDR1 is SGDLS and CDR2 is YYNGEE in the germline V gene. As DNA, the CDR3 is TGTGCCAGCAGCCCGGGAGGGTACCAAGAGACCCAGTACTTC. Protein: CASSPGGYQETQYF.

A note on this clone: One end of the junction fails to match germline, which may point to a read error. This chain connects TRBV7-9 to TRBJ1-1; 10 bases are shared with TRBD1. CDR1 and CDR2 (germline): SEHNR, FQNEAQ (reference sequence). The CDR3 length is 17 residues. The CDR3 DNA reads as TGTTCCAGCAGCTCCGGTCCCGGGACAGGGGAGAGCACTGAAGCTTTCTTT. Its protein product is CSSSSGPGTGESTEAFF.

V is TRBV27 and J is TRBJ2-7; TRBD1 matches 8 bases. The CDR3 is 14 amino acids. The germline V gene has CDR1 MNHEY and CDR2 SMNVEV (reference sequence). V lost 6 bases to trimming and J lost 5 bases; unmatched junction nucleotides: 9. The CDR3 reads CASSRWMTGDEQYF. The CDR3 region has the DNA TGTGCCAGCAGCCGATGGATGACAGGGGACGAGCAGTACTTC.

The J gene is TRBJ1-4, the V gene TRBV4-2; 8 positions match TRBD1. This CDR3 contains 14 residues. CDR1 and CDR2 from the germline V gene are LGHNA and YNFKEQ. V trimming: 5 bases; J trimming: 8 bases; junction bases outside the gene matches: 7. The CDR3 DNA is TGTGCCAGCAGCGACAGGGGCGCCAACGAAAAACTGTTTTTT. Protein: CASSDRGANEKLFF.

The CDR3 DNA follows: TGTGCCAGCGGGGGCCGACATGCTGAAGCTTTCTTT. It is translated as CASGGRHAEAFF. The chain is built from TRBV28 and TRBJ1-1, with D possibly TRBD1 on 6 matching bases. The length of the CDR3 is 12 residues. CDR1 is MDHEN, CDR2 SYDVKM, per germline. Trimming took 8 bases from V and 6 from J, leaving 13 bases between them. Combining the CDR3 with reference TRBV28 and TRBJ1-1 gives the whole variable domain DVKVTQSSRYLVKRTGEKVFLECVQDMDHENMFWYRQDPGLGLRLIYFSYDVKMKEKGDIPEGYSVSREKKERFSLILESASTNQTSMYLCASGGRHAEAFFGQGTRLTVV.

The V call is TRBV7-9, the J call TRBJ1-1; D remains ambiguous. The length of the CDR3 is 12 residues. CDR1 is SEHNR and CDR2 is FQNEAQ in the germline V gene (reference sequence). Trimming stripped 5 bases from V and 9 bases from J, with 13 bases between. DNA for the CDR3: TGTGCCAGCAGCCGGCAGCCCGGGAAAGCTTTCTTT. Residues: CASSRQPGKAFF.

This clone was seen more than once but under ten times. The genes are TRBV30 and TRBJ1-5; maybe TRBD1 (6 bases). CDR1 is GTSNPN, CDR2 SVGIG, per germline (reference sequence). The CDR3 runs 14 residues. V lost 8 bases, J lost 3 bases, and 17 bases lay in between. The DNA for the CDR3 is TGTGCCGCCAACGGTCAGGGGCTCAATCAGCCCCAGCATTTT. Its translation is CAANGQGLNQPQHF. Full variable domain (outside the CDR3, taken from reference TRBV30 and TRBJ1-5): SQTIHQWPATLVQPVGSPLSLECTVEGTSNPNLYWYRQAAGRGLQLLFYSVGIGQISSEVPQNLSASRPQDRQFILSSKKLLLSDSGFYLCAANGQGLNQPQHFGDGTRLSIL.

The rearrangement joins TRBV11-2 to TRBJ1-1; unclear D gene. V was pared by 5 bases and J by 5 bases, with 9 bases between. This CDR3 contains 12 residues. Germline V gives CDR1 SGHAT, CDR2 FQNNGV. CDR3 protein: CASSRRETEAFF. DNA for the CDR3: TGTGCCAGCAGCCGCCGCGAAACTGAAGCTTTCTTT.

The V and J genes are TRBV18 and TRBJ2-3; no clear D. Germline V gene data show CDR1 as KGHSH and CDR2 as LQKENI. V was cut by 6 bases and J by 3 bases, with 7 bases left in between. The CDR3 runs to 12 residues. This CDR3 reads CASSPSTDTQYF. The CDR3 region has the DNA TGTGCCAGCTCTCCTTCGACAGATACGCAGTATTTT. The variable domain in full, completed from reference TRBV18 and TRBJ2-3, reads NAGVMQNPRHLVRRRGQEARLRCSPMKGHSHVYWYRQLPEEGLKFMVYLQKENIIDESGMPKERFSAEFPKEGPSILRIQQVVRGDSAAYFCASSPSTDTQYFGPGTRLTVL.

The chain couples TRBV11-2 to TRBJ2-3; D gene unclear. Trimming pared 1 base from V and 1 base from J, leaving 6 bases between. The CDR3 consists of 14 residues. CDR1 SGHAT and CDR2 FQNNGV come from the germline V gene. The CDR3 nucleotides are TGTGCCAGCAGCTTAGTTATAGGCACAGATACGCAGTATTTT. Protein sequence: CASSLVIGTDTQYF.

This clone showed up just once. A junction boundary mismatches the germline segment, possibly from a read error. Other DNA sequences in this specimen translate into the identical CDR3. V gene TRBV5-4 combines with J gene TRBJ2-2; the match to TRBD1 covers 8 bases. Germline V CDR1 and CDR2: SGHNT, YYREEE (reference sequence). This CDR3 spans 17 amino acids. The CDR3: CASSPTLDRANTGELFF. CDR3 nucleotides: TGTGCCAGCAGCCCGACCCTGGACAGGGCGAACACTGGGGAGCTGTTTTTT.

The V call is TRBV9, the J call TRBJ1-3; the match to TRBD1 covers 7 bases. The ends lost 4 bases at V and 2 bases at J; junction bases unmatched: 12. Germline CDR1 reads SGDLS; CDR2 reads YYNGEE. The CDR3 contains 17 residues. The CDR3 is CASSLFRDSGPGNTIYF. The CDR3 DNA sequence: TGTGCCAGCAGCCTATTTAGGGACAGCGGACCTGGAAACACCATATATTTT.

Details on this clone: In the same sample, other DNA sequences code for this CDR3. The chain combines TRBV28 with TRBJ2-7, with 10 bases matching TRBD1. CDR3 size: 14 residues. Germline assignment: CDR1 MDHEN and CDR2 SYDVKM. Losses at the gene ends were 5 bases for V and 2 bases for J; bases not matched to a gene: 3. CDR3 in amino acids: CASSTGQGAYEQYF. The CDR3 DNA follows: TGTGCCAGCAGTACCGGACAGGGGGCCTACGAGCAGTACTTC.

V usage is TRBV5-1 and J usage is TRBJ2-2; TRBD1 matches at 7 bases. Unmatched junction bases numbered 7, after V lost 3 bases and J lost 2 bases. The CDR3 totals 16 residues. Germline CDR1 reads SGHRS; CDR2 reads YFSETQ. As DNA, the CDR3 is TGCGCCAGCAGCTCTCTGGGGACAGATAACACCGGGGAGCTGTTTTTT. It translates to CASSSLGTDNTGELFF.